This T cell receptor (beta chain) was captured in a study of cytomegalovirus exposure and HLA in healthy donors. After removal of 7 bases from V and 7 bases from J, the junction contained 21 bases not matched to a gene. The CDR3 loop spans 18 amino acids. Germline V CDR1 and CDR2: MNHEY, SMNVEV (reference sequence). PCR amplification relied on 60 Vbeta primers (plus 13 Jbeta primers). Measured with immunoSEQ multiplex PCR; TCRdb has only the in-frame clones, and not every one. The sample carries tens of thousands of clones, over 75% recorded once. The rearrangement links TRBV27 to TRBJ1-2; TRBD1 agrees at 10 bases. The sample comprised PBMCs. The source of this sequence is a girl aged 2 to 10 in good health and CMV-seropositive. Here the CDR3 reads CASMKLGGQGLIRGGYTF. In DNA, the CDR3 is TGTGCCAGCATGAAGTTGGGGGGACAGGGGCTTATTCGCGGTGGCTACACCTTC.